These 3 T cell receptor beta chains were all obtained from the same sample, sequenced in a study of T cell responses to AZD1222 COVID-19 vaccine. Sequencing used immunoSEQ multiplex PCR; TCRdb keeps in-frame clones, though not all of them. Of around 110,000 clones listed, 93% are singletons. Sequencing used peripheral blood, obtained on day 0 of AZD1222 vaccination. All receptors derive from an adult in good health.

There are a few counts of this clone. The chain couples TRBV15 to TRBJ1-5; 7 nucleotides agree with TRBD1. With 0 bases clipped from V and 0 bases from J, the junction kept 5 bases outside the gene matches. Per germline, CDR1 LNHNV and CDR2 YYDKDF (reference sequence). The CDR3 extends over 17 amino acids. Here the CDR3 reads CATSREGGQYSNQPQHF. The CDR3 nucleotides read TGTGCCACCAGCAGAGAGGGGGGACAGTATAGCAATCAGCCCCAGCATTTT.

V gene TRBV20-1 combines with J gene TRBJ1-1; possibly TRBD1 for D (5 bases). Trimming left V 3 bases short and J 11 bases short, with 16 bases between. Per the germline V gene, CDR1 is DFQATT and CDR2 is SNEGSKA (reference sequence). The CDR3 runs 12 residues. CDR3 nucleotides: TGCAGTGCTAGTCGCGGGGCGCCGAGCGCTTTCTTT. It yields the protein CSASRGAPSAFF.

This clone was seen once. J is TRBJ1-1 and V is TRBV3-1 (or the pseudogene TRBV3-2); 9 bases are shared with TRBD1. CDR1 LGHDT and CDR2 YNNKEL come from the germline V gene (reference sequence). V shed 5 bases, J shed 5 bases, and the junction held 6 bases outside the gene matches. This CDR3 region has 14 residues. CDR3 sequence reads: CASSFWTGETEAFF. The CDR3 coding sequence is TGTGCCAGCAGCTTTTGGACAGGGGAGACTGAAGCTTTCTTT.